The next 27 T cell receptor beta chains were all read from a single sample in a study of post-analysis software for immune sequencing data. Whole-study findings and limits: Included in a set of four or five TRBV segments more frequent in patients than controls were TRBV5-6, TRBV5-1 and TRBV20-1.

Their target antigens are unknown. Sequencing libraries made from TCR beta cDNA carried unique molecular identifiers. In TCRdb, the PCR reads were re-called with MiXCR into one record per CDR3 protein. The profile shows roughly 620,000 distinct CDR3 sequences, roughly 47% of them singletons. Sequencing input: blood. The receptors come from a girl aged 10 to 17 with multiple sclerosis.

This sequence joins TRBV2 and TRBJ1-5; D is possibly TRBD1 (5 bases). The CDR3 length is 12 residues. Germline CDR1 reads SNHLY; CDR2 reads FYNNEI. V was trimmed by 7 bases and J by 6 bases, leaving 10 bases between them. The DNA of the CDR3 is TGTGCCAGCAAAAGAACAGGTCAGCCCCAGCATTTT. It encodes CASKRTGQPQHF.

This clonotype has a handful of counts. The rearrangement joins TRBV4-1 to TRBJ2-5; D remains ambiguous. The CDR3 covers 15 residues. Per germline, CDR1 MGHRA and CDR2 YSYEKL. The V end lost 2 bases, the J end lost 1 base, and 11 bases lay between the germline ends. The CDR3 here is CASSQPTDTQETQYF. Written as DNA, the CDR3 is TGCGCCAGCAGCCAACCCACCGACACCCAAGAGACCCAGTACTTC.

The genes are TRBV2 and TRBJ2-2, with TRBD1 as a possible D gene (6 bases). There are 13 residues in the CDR3. CDR1 and CDR2 (germline): SNHLY, FYNNEI. V was clipped by 7 bases and J by 3 bases, with 9 bases between them. The CDR3 coding sequence is TGTGCCAGCAATAGGGGGTACACCGGGGAGCTGTTTTTT. Translating it yields CASNRGYTGELFF.

This clonotype was recorded once. This chain links TRBV5-1 with TRBJ2-2; a weak D match, TRBD2 (5 bases). CDR1 SGHRS and CDR2 YFSETQ come from the germline V gene. CDR3 length: 15 residues. Trimming left V 4 bases short and J 5 bases short, with 15 bases between. The CDR3: CASSRGPIRTGELFF. The CDR3 region has the DNA TGCGCCAGCAGCCGGGGTCCTATAAGGACCGGGGAGCTGTTTTTT.

This clonotype was seen a handful of times. The chain carries TRBV29-1 and TRBJ1-2; the D is unclear. V dropped 8 bases and J dropped 8 bases, with 21 bases sitting between them. This CDR3 comprises 13 residues. The germline CDR1 and CDR2 sequences are SQVTM and ANQGSEA. As DNA, the CDR3 is TGCAGCACAGCCCCAGACACGGCAAGCGGCTACACCTTC. Amino acid sequence: CSTAPDTASGYTF.

The rearrangement joins TRBV6-6 to TRBJ2-7, with 14 bases aligning to TRBD2. The J call is uncertain, as TRBJ2-5 better fits the DNA end. In germline, CDR1 is MNHNY, CDR2 SVGAGI (reference sequence). The CDR3 has 16 amino acids. The CDR3 protein is CASSYGTSGRIQTQYF. DNA for the CDR3: TGTGCCAGCAGTTACGGGACTAGCGGGAGAATACAGACCCAGTACTTC.

The chain links TRBV7-4 to TRBJ2-2; maybe TRBD2 (5 bases). The CDR3 is 13 residues long. Trimming took off 5 bases at V and 4 bases at J, with 8 bases between the two ends. Germline V gene lookup returns CDR1 SGHVT and CDR2 SQSDAQ. The CDR3 DNA sequence: TGTGCCAGCAGCCAGAGCGGCACCGGGGAGCTGTTTTTT. Translation: CASSQSGTGELFF. The full variable domain, in which reference TRBV7-4 and TRBJ2-2 provide the parts outside the CDR3, is GAGVSQSPRYKVAKRGRDVALRCDSISGHVTLYWYRQTLGQGSEVLTYSQSDAQRDKSGRPSGRFSAERPERSVSTLKIQRTEQGDSAVYLCASSQSGTGELFFGEGSRLTVL.

This clonotype was observed a few times. The chain has TRBV4-2 and TRBJ2-5; D might be TRBD1 (5 bases). With the DNA end fitting TRBJ2-7 better, the J assignment may be wrong. The CDR3 runs to 14 residues. Germline loops: CDR1 LGHNA, CDR2 YNFKEQ. CDR3 nucleotide sequence: TGTGCCAGCAGCCAAGATGGGGCTAGTCGCGAGCAGTACTTC. It encodes CASSQDGASREQYF.

This rearrangement joins TRBV12-3 or TRBV12-4 to TRBJ1-2, with TRBD1 matching over 7 bases. The CDR3 spans 15 residues. The ends lost 6 bases at V and 0 bases at J; junction bases unmatched: 7. CDR3 sequence: CASSRGQPANYGYTF. The CDR3 bases are TGTGCCAGCAGCAGGGGACAGCCAGCTAACTATGGCTACACCTTC.

This sequence joins TRBV29-1 and TRBJ2-5, with 7 bases fitting TRBD1. CDR1 and CDR2 from the germline V gene are SQVTM and ANQGSEA. Trimming removed 1 base from V and 2 bases from J; junction bases left unmatched: 7. The CDR3 consists of 15 residues. This CDR3 is CSVEGGTEPQETQYF. The CDR3 DNA sequence: TGCAGCGTTGAAGGGGGGACAGAGCCTCAAGAGACCCAGTACTTC.

The chain joins TRBV29-1 to TRBJ2-7; 7 positions agree with TRBD1. Germline V lookup: CDR1 SQVTM, CDR2 ANQGSEA. V dropped 6 bases and J dropped 4; count of bases not matched to a gene: 9. The CDR3 spans 13 residues. CDR3 coding DNA: TGCAGCGTACTCCGGGACAGAGCTTACGAGCAGTACTTC. It specifies CSVLRDRAYEQYF.

The chain joins TRBV7-9 to TRBJ1-2; D is possibly TRBD1 (5 bases). The germline V gene has CDR1 SEHNR and CDR2 FQNEAQ (reference sequence). Trimming stripped 1 base from V and 4 bases from J, with 10 bases between. This CDR3 spans 14 amino acids. Here the CDR3 DNA reads TGTGCCAGCAGCTTAGGTAGCGGGGGCTATGGCTACACCTTC. It codes for CASSLGSGGYGYTF.

V is TRBV10-3 and J is TRBJ2-4; the match to TRBD1 covers 10 bases. The tail of the sequence fits TRBJ2-7 better, so the J call may be wrong. Germline V gene data show CDR1 as ENHRY and CDR2 as SYGVKD. This CDR3 contains 12 residues. CDR3 nucleotide sequence: TGTGCCACACGGACAGGGGGCTACGAGCAGTACTTC. This encodes CATRTGGYEQYF.

This clonotype has at least ten counts. This chain links TRBV27 with TRBJ1-5, with D uncertain. The CDR3 has 12 amino acids. From germline, CDR1 is MNHEY and CDR2 SMNVEV (reference sequence). Trimming took off 4 bases at V and 4 bases at J, with 5 bases between the two ends. CDR3 DNA: TGTGCCAGCAGTTCCCCTAATCAGCCCCAGCATTTT. It yields the protein CASSSPNQPQHF.

This clonotype appeared a few times. The rearrangement joins TRBV12-3 or TRBV12-4 to TRBJ2-4; D ambiguous. This CDR3 has 15 residues. V lost 5 bases to trimming and J lost 0 bases, with 11 bases between them. This chain's CDR3 is CASSPHKLAKNIQYF. The DNA for the CDR3 is TGTGCCAGCAGTCCCCATAAACTAGCCAAAAACATTCAGTACTTC.

This rearrangement joins TRBV5-1 to TRBJ2-3; D unresolved. Germline V gene data show CDR1 as SGHRS and CDR2 as YFSETQ. V was pared by 2 bases and J by 4 bases, with 11 bases between. The CDR3 contains 14 residues. The CDR3 nucleotides read TGCGCCAGCAGCTTACACGAAGCTGCAGATACGCAGTATTTT. Its protein is CASSLHEAADTQYF.

The chain couples TRBV6-6 to TRBJ2-5, with D tentatively TRBD1 (6 bases). Germline lookup yields CDR1 MNHNY and CDR2 SVGAGI (reference sequence). This CDR3 comprises 14 residues. The ends were cut back, 2 bases at V and 9 bases at J, with 16 bases in the middle. Here the CDR3 DNA reads TGTGCCAGCAGTTACGGGGGCGGCTCGGGTGCCCAGTACTTC. The encoded protein is CASSYGGGSGAQYF.

This clonotype was found a few times. The chain carries TRBV7-2 and TRBJ1-2, with D uncertain. Germline V gene lookup returns CDR1 SGHTA and CDR2 FQGNSA. The length of the CDR3 is 16 residues. Trimming pared 0 bases from V and 0 bases from J, leaving 11 bases between. CDR3 coding DNA: TGTGCCAGCAGCTTAGCAGGCGGTAGCTCTAACTATGGCTACACCTTC. Its protein is CASSLAGGSSNYGYTF. Full variable domain (rest looked up from reference TRBV7-2 and TRBJ1-2): GAGVSQSPSNKVTEKGKDVELRCDPISGHTALYWYRQSLGQGLEFLIYFQGNSAPDKSGLPSDRFSAERTGGSVSTLTIQRTQQEDSAVYLCASSLAGGSSNYGYTFGSGTRLTVV.

The chain combines TRBV7-9 with TRBJ1-2; the D gene is possibly TRBD1 (5 bases). The ends were cut back, 3 bases at V and 6 bases at J, with 11 bases in the middle. The CDR3 sequence is 13 residues long. Germline V gene data show CDR1 as SEHNR and CDR2 as FQNEAQ (reference sequence). The DNA for the CDR3 is TGTGCCAGCAGCTTTTTAGGGGCGGATGGCTACACCTTC. Translated, it gives CASSFLGADGYTF.

The table lists this clonotype with a few counts. The chain links TRBV7-8 to TRBJ1-6; D unclear. CDR1 is SGHVS, CDR2 FQNEAQ, per germline. CDR3 length: 17 residues. The V end was cut by 0 bases, the J end by 6 bases, with 15 bases between. CDR3 sequence (DNA): TGTGCCAGCAGCTTAGCGAGCGCCCCGCATGGTAATTCACCCCTCCACTTT. Translating gives CASSLASAPHGNSPLHF.

This chain's CDR3 is CSARERLTGSVGTEAFF. CDR3 in DNA: TGCAGTGCTAGAGAGAGGCTAACAGGGTCGGTAGGCACTGAAGCTTTCTTT. This rearrangement joins TRBV20-1 to TRBJ1-1; a possible D gene is TRBD1 (6 bases). This CDR3 is 17 amino acids long. Germline loops: CDR1 DFQATT, CDR2 SNEGSKA (reference sequence). V lost 0 bases and J lost 4, with 21 bases in between.

The chain employs TRBV12-3 or TRBV12-4 and TRBJ1-2, with D uncertain. Trimming removed 6 bases from V and 6 bases from J, with 11 bases in between. The CDR3 covers 12 residues. The CDR3 sequence is CASSQTYHGYTF. For the CDR3, the DNA is TGTGCCAGCAGCCAGACCTATCATGGCTACACCTTC.

This clonotype was counted only a few times. The chain recombines TRBV7-8 with TRBJ1-4, with 8 bases fitting TRBD1. Germline values: CDR1 SGHVS, CDR2 FQNEAQ. The CDR3 consists of 12 residues. V dropped 8 bases and J dropped 10; count of bases not matched to a gene: 6. CDR3 protein: CASGSGGGKLFF. The DNA for the CDR3 is TGTGCCAGCGGTTCAGGGGGCGGAAAACTGTTTTTT.

This clonotype was detected only a few times. The V and J genes are TRBV7-7 and TRBJ2-3, with D unclear. Germline V gene data show CDR1 as SSHAT and CDR2 as FNYEAQ (reference sequence). The CDR3 consists of 13 residues. Deletions cut 5 bases from V and 7 bases from J, with 13 bases between. The CDR3 DNA reads TGTGCCAGCAGCATATCCTATGCGAATACGCAGTATTTT. Amino acids: CASSISYANTQYF.

This clonotype came up a few times. J is TRBJ2-3 and V is TRBV7-9, with a possible D match to TRBD1 (6 bases). V lost 4 bases and J lost 0, with 14 bases in between. The CDR3 has 16 amino acids. Germline V CDR1 and CDR2: SEHNR, FQNEAQ (reference sequence). Written as DNA, the CDR3 is TGTGCCAGCAGCTCCTTCAGGGGTGCGAGCACAGATACGCAGTATTTT. This encodes CASSSFRGASTDTQYF.

This clonotype appeared a few times. J is TRBJ2-1 and V is TRBV4-2; 14 nucleotides align to TRBD2. The germline gives CDR1 LGHNA, CDR2 YNFKEQ. The J segment lost 4 bases and the V segment lost 1 base, leaving 12 bases of the junction unmatched. The CDR3 covers 20 residues. The CDR3 is CASSQGPQTSGRARYNEQFF. DNA for the CDR3: TGTGCCAGCAGCCAAGGCCCCCAGACTAGCGGGAGGGCAAGATACAATGAGCAGTTCTTC.

The rearrangement links TRBV12-3 or TRBV12-4 to TRBJ2-1; the D gene is possibly TRBD1 (5 bases). This CDR3 contains 15 residues. V lost 5 bases to trimming and J lost 2 bases, with 13 bases between them. The CDR3 DNA reads as TGTGCCAGCAGTCACGACAGAAGCCCCTACAATGAGCAGTTCTTC. Encoded protein: CASSHDRSPYNEQFF.